This T cell receptor beta chain was found in a study of Ad26.COV2.S vaccination and SARS-CoV-2 variants (dated by TCRdb to the early 2020s). Concerning the study at large: Vaccine-arm donors were drawn from COV1001, a multicentre, randomized, double-blind, placebo-controlled phase I-IIa trial of Ad26.COV2.S in healthy adults. Ad26.COV2.S was given intramuscularly at 5x10^10 or 1x10^11 viral particles, as a single shot or as two shots 56 days apart. The specificity and breadth of SARS-CoV-2-reactive T cell receptors after Ad26.COV2.S vaccination were assessed by TCRbeta repertoire sequencing. A total of 32 samples were included in the TCR-sequenced set, comprising 19 Ad26.COV2.S vaccine recipients, 5 placebo recipients and 8 SARS-CoV-2 convalescent individuals. Trial participants were randomized into five groups of five: low-dose or high-dose Ad26.COV2.S given once or twice, or placebo on both occasions. Blinding of investigators to trial group allocation was maintained during experiments and outcome assessment.

Overall study results and their limits: It was noted by the authors that total T cell responses may have been underestimated by the TCR breadth and depth analyses. The study was not powered to compare responses between vaccine doses or regimens. Non-spike TCR breadth was comparable between vaccine and placebo recipients, consistent with the vaccine containing only spike. After vaccination, substantial breadth of spike-specific CD8+ and CD4+ T cell responses was reported. Higher spike-specific TCR breadth was observed in Ad26.COV2.S recipients than in placebo recipients (P = 0.0014).

In regard to this clone: Its antigen has not been determined. Base qualities are not at hand, and no much larger clone is one base apart.

The treatment or condition label corresponds to: about 20 received Ad26.COV2.S at low or high dose, single or two shots; 5 received placebo; per-sample allocation not given. Repertoires of vaccine and placebo recipients were sequenced from samples collected on day 63 after the first injection. Between 29 July and 7 August 2020, Cohort 1b enrolled approximately 26 adults aged 18-55 years at one site in Boston, USA. Ad26.COV2.S was a replication-incompetent adenovirus type 26 vector expressing a prefusion-stabilized SARS-CoV-2 spike protein from the original Wuhan strain. The immunoSEQ Assay was the method used to sequence TCRbeta CDR3 regions. After extraction, genomic DNA underwent amplification by bias-controlled multiplex PCR, followed by high-throughput sequencing. The source study handled its data this way. To quantify the absolute abundance of every unique TCRbeta CDR3 region, sequences were collapsed and filtered. Usable DNA was measured by amplifying reference genes present in all nucleated cells, and TCRbeta template counts were normalized to that usable DNA to estimate T cell fraction. Repertoire TCRs were annotated as SARS-CoV-2-specific when V gene, CDR3 amino acid sequence and J gene were exactly matched to a known reactive TCR set. The reference SARS-CoV-2 TCR set came from MIRA and was filtered for enrichment in COVID-19-positive ImmuneCODE repertoires, removing public or cross-reactive TCRs. Based on the MIRA antigens, annotated TCRs were further analysed at the level of specific ORF or position within ORF. Depth was the summed frequency of annotated unique rearrangements, while breadth was defined as annotated unique rearrangements over total unique productive rearrangements. Two-sided Wilcoxon rank-sum tests were used to compare TCR breadth between groups. TCRdb re-hosts the immuneACCESS table, in-frame sequences only. Its copies lack some clones; in the studies checked, an unresolved V gene accounts for under half of them, and the cause for the rest is not known. V and J calls and clone size are given by that table; D and trimming were obtained from the DNA. In this sample the table shows about 400,000 clones, 70% to 90% of which occur a single time. The biggest ten clones account for 3.6% of the sample.

The material sequenced was peripheral blood, taken in a trial of Ad26.COV2.S vaccine versus placebo. The TCR was taken from a person aged 18-60 years who received the Ad26.COV2.S COVID-19 vaccine or a placebo.

CDR3 protein: CASSMWGEGTDTQYF. The DNA reads TGTGCCAGTAGTATGTGGGGGGAGGGCACAGATACGCAGTATTTT. The rearrangement joined TRBV19 to TRBJ2-3; TRBD2 is a possible D gene, resting on 6 matching bases. V is shortened by 3 bases, J by 1 base, and the region joining them spans 11 bases. CDR1 and CDR2, per the germline V gene (reference sequence), are LNHDA and SQIVND. The CDR3 has 15 amino acids, counting the end cysteine and phenylalanine. The sequence is cut down to CDR3 DNA, 45 bases in frame from base 1.